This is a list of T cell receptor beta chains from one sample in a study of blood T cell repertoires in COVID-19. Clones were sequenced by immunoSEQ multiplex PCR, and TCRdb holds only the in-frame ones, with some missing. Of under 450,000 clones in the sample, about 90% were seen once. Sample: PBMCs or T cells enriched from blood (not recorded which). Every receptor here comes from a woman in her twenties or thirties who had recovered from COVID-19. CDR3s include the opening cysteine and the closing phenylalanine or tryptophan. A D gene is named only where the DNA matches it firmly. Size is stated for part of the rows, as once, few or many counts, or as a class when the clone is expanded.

CDR3nt: TGTGCCAGCAGCCAAGATCAGGCTTTCGGATACTATGGCTACACCTTC; CDR3aa: CASSQDQAFGYYGYTF; d_gene: NA; abundance: NA; j_gene: TRBJ1-2; v_gene: TRBV3-1/TRBV3-2
CDR3nt: TGTGCCAGCAGCCAAATACAGGGAGTCACTGAAGCTTTCTTT; CDR3aa: CASSQIQGVTEAFF; d_gene: NA; abundance: NA; j_gene: TRBJ1-1; v_gene: TRBV7-2
CDR3nt: TGTGCCAGCAGTGAAAGCGGGGGTCGGTACGAGCAGTACTTC; CDR3aa: CASSESGGRYEQYF; d_gene: TRBD2; abundance: once; j_gene: TRBJ2-7; v_gene: TRBV6-1
CDR3nt: TGTGCCAGCACCTCCGCGACTAGCGGGATCACAGATACGCAGTATTTT; CDR3aa: CASTSATSGITDTQYF; d_gene: TRBD2; abundance: once; j_gene: TRBJ2-3; v_gene: TRBV27
CDR3nt: TGTGCCAGCTCACCACCAACCGGGCCCGCCGGGGGTACGCAGTATTTT; CDR3aa: CASSPPTGPAGGTQYF; d_gene: NA; abundance: NA; j_gene: TRBJ2-3; v_gene: TRBV18
CDR3nt: TGTGCCAGCAGCTTACGGGTCACTGAAGCTTTCTTT; CDR3aa: CASSLRVTEAFF; d_gene: NA; abundance: once; j_gene: TRBJ1-1; v_gene: TRBV7-8
CDR3nt: TGTGCCAGCAGCCAAGTTTATATTAGGGAGCTAGGCTCACCCCTCCACTTT; CDR3aa: CASSQVYIRELGSPLHF; d_gene: NA; abundance: NA; j_gene: TRBJ1-6; v_gene: TRBV3-1/TRBV3-2
CDR3nt: TGTGCCAGCAGCTTGGGCGGCCTAGCGGGCTTTTACAATGAGCAGTTCTTC; CDR3aa: CASSLGGLAGFYNEQFF; d_gene: TRBD2; abundance: NA; j_gene: TRBJ2-1; v_gene: TRBV5-4
CDR3nt: TGTGCCAGCAGTTTATCCAGGGCTGAGTACACCTTC; CDR3aa: CASSLSRAEYTF; d_gene: NA; abundance: once; j_gene: TRBJ1-2; v_gene: TRBV28
CDR3nt: TGTGCCAGCTCAAGAGAGGTAACTTTCTTT; CDR3aa: CASSREVTFF; d_gene: NA; abundance: NA; j_gene: TRBJ1-1; v_gene: TRBV18
CDR3nt: TGTGCCAGCAGTCACACCCCCAGTACTAGCGACACAGATACGCAGTATTTT; CDR3aa: CASSHTPSTSDTDTQYF; d_gene: TRBD2; abundance: NA; j_gene: TRBJ2-3; v_gene: TRBV27
CDR3nt: TGCGCCAGCAGTTCGACTCGGCCGAGCAATGAGCAGTTCTTC; CDR3aa: CASSSTRPSNEQFF; d_gene: NA; abundance: NA; j_gene: TRBJ2-1; v_gene: TRBV5-1
CDR3nt: TGTGCCAGCAGCTTACAGGGGATGGTGGACACTGAAGCTTTCTTT; CDR3aa: CASSLQGMVDTEAFF; d_gene: NA; abundance: NA; j_gene: TRBJ1-1; v_gene: TRBV7-9
CDR3nt: TGTGCCAGCAGCCCCCGAGGGGGGGCACAAGCTAACTATGGCTACACCTTC; CDR3aa: CASSPRGGAQANYGYTF; d_gene: NA; abundance: NA; j_gene: TRBJ1-2; v_gene: TRBV9
CDR3nt: TGTGCCAGCAGTGAAGGGGGGCGCAGATATAATTCACCCCTCCACTTT; CDR3aa: CASSEGGRRYNSPLHF; d_gene: NA; abundance: NA; j_gene: TRBJ1-6; v_gene: TRBV6-1
CDR3nt: TGTGCCAGCAGCTCTGGGACTAGCGGGAGGACCCTTCCCTACAATGAGCAGTTCTTC; CDR3aa: CASSSGTSGRTLPYNEQFF; d_gene: TRBD2; abundance: NA; j_gene: TRBJ2-1; v_gene: TRBV11-2
CDR3nt: TGTGCCAGTACTAACGGGGGTGGGAGCTACACCTTC; CDR3aa: CASTNGGGSYTF; d_gene: NA; abundance: few; j_gene: TRBJ1-2; v_gene: TRBV6-5
CDR3nt: TGCACCAGCAGCCAGGCAGGGGGCGCCGAACAGCCCCAGCATTTT; CDR3aa: CTSSQAGGAEQPQHF; d_gene: NA; abundance: NA; j_gene: TRBJ1-5; v_gene: TRBV1
CDR3nt: TGTGCCAGCAGCTTAGATCAGTCGGGGACAGGGGCGCACAATGAGCAGTTCTTC; CDR3aa: CASSLDQSGTGAHNEQFF; d_gene: TRBD1; abundance: many; j_gene: TRBJ2-1; v_gene: TRBV11-3
CDR3nt: TGTGCCAGCTCACCACGGACTAGCGGGGCCGGGGAGCTGTTTTTT; CDR3aa: CASSPRTSGAGELFF; d_gene: TRBD2; abundance: NA; j_gene: TRBJ2-2; v_gene: TRBV18
CDR3nt: TGTGCCAGCTCTCGCGGGGGGCCGGCCCCCTGGGAGCAGTACTTC; CDR3aa: CASSRGGPAPWEQYF; d_gene: TRBD2; abundance: NA; j_gene: TRBJ2-7; v_gene: TRBV13
CDR3nt: TGTGTTACGGGGCTAGCGGGGGCCTACGAGCAGTACTTC; CDR3aa: CVTGLAGAYEQYF; d_gene: TRBD2; abundance: NA; j_gene: TRBJ2-7; v_gene: TRBV28
CDR3nt: TGTGCCAGCAGTGAAAGGGGGGGGGAAAATCAGCCCCAGCATTTT; CDR3aa: CASSERGGENQPQHF; d_gene: NA; abundance: NA; j_gene: TRBJ1-5; v_gene: TRBV2
CDR3nt: TGTGCCAGCAGCCGCCAGGGAGGCACTGAAGCTTTCTTT; CDR3aa: CASSRQGGTEAFF; d_gene: NA; abundance: NA; j_gene: TRBJ1-1; v_gene: TRBV3-1/TRBV3-2
CDR3nt: TGTGCCAGTAGTGTCCCGTGGACTCGAAACACCATATATTTT; CDR3aa: CASSVPWTRNTIYF; d_gene: NA; abundance: NA; j_gene: TRBJ1-3; v_gene: TRBV19
CDR3nt: TGTGCCAGCAGTAACGGGAATTCACCCCTCCACTTT; CDR3aa: CASSNGNSPLHF; d_gene: NA; abundance: NA; j_gene: TRBJ1-6; v_gene: TRBV6-5
CDR3nt: TGTGCCATCAGTGAGTTTCGGGACATAGCCTACGAGCAGTACTTC; CDR3aa: CAISEFRDIAYEQYF; d_gene: NA; abundance: NA; j_gene: TRBJ2-7; v_gene: TRBV10-3
CDR3nt: TGCGCCAGCAGCTTCTCTCGGCTAGCGGGAGTAGAGGAGCAGTTCTTC; CDR3aa: CASSFSRLAGVEEQFF; d_gene: TRBD2; abundance: NA; j_gene: TRBJ2-1; v_gene: TRBV5-1
CDR3nt: TGTGCCAGCTCCCAACAGGGTCTGAACACTGAAGCTTTCTTT; CDR3aa: CASSQQGLNTEAFF; d_gene: NA; abundance: NA; j_gene: TRBJ1-1; v_gene: TRBV18
CDR3nt: TGTGCCAGCAGCGTAGGGGGGACAGGGAGCTACGAGCAGTACTTC; CDR3aa: CASSVGGTGSYEQYF; d_gene: TRBD1; abundance: NA; j_gene: TRBJ2-7; v_gene: TRBV9
CDR3nt: TGTGCCAGCAGTAGGGACAGGGGGCCCGCCTACGAGCAGTACTTC; CDR3aa: CASSRDRGPAYEQYF; d_gene: TRBD1; abundance: NA; j_gene: TRBJ2-7; v_gene: TRBV6-4
CDR3nt: TGTGCCAGCAGTCAGACAGGGTTCAGCAATCAGCCCCAGCATTTT; CDR3aa: CASSQTGFSNQPQHF; d_gene: TRBD1; abundance: NA; j_gene: TRBJ1-5; v_gene: TRBV2
CDR3nt: TGTGCCAGCAGCCAAGTGGCTCGTCCCTACGAGCAGTACTTC; CDR3aa: CASSQVARPYEQYF; d_gene: NA; abundance: NA; j_gene: TRBJ2-7; v_gene: TRBV3-1/TRBV3-2
CDR3nt: TGTGCCAGCATCGTCCGGGGGGGGAATTCACCCCTCCACTTT; CDR3aa: CASIVRGGNSPLHF; d_gene: NA; abundance: few; j_gene: TRBJ1-6; v_gene: TRBV2
CDR3nt: TGTGCCAGCAGCTTACAGATAGGAGACACCGGGGAGCTGTTTTTT; CDR3aa: CASSLQIGDTGELFF; d_gene: NA; abundance: few; j_gene: TRBJ2-2; v_gene: TRBV7-9
CDR3nt: TGTGCCAGCAGTCAAAACTATGGCTACACCTTC; CDR3aa: CASSQNYGYTF; d_gene: NA; abundance: NA; j_gene: TRBJ1-2; v_gene: TRBV28
CDR3nt: TGTGCCAGCAGCTTAGTTACAGGAAGCTATGGCTACACCTTC; CDR3aa: CASSLVTGSYGYTF; d_gene: NA; abundance: NA; j_gene: TRBJ1-2; v_gene: TRBV7-2
CDR3nt: TGTGCCACCAGTGATTTGATCCAAGACATCTACGAGCAGTACTTC; CDR3aa: CATSDLIQDIYEQYF; d_gene: NA; abundance: NA; j_gene: TRBJ2-7; v_gene: TRBV24-1
CDR3nt: TGTGCCAGCAGTGAAGGAAGGGACACGGCTGAAGCTTTCTTT; CDR3aa: CASSEGRDTAEAFF; d_gene: NA; abundance: NA; j_gene: TRBJ1-1; v_gene: TRBV2
CDR3nt: TGTGCCAGCAGCCTCTCTCCAGGGGATTCCTATAATTCACCCCTCCACTTT; CDR3aa: CASSLSPGDSYNSPLHF; d_gene: NA; abundance: NA; j_gene: TRBJ1-6; v_gene: TRBV5-6
CDR3nt: TGCGCCAGCAGCCACGAAGCGGGGGGGAGTAAAGATGAGCAGTTCTTC; CDR3aa: CASSHEAGGSKDEQFF; d_gene: TRBD2; abundance: NA; j_gene: TRBJ2-1; v_gene: TRBV4-1
CDR3nt: TGTGCCAGCCGCGCCGGGACTAGCGGGATTGAGCAGTTCTTC; CDR3aa: CASRAGTSGIEQFF; d_gene: TRBD2; abundance: NA; j_gene: TRBJ2-1; v_gene: TRBV7-2
CDR3nt: TGTGCCAGCAGTCCACTACTGACAGGGGATCAGCCCCAGCATTTT; CDR3aa: CASSPLLTGDQPQHF; d_gene: TRBD1; abundance: NA; j_gene: TRBJ1-5; v_gene: TRBV27
CDR3nt: TGTGCCAGCAGCCCCACCCCGGGACAGGGTACCGAGCAGTACTTC; CDR3aa: CASSPTPGQGTEQYF; d_gene: TRBD1; abundance: NA; j_gene: TRBJ2-7; v_gene: TRBV7-6
CDR3nt: TGTGCCAGTATGGATGGGGGGTTAGGCGGGGAGCTGTTTTTT; CDR3aa: CASMDGGLGGELFF; d_gene: NA; abundance: NA; j_gene: TRBJ2-2; v_gene: TRBV19
CDR3nt: TGTGCCAGCAAAGGGGGTCCCGATACGCAGTATTTT; CDR3aa: CASKGGPDTQYF; d_gene: NA; abundance: once; j_gene: TRBJ2-3; v_gene: TRBV28
CDR3nt: TGCGCCAGCAGCTTGGGGGACAGCCACAATGAGCAGTTCTTC; CDR3aa: CASSLGDSHNEQFF; d_gene: TRBD1; abundance: few; j_gene: TRBJ2-1; v_gene: TRBV5-1
CDR3nt: TGCGCCAGTGAGGAACCTGGGGCCAACGTCCTGACTTTC; CDR3aa: CASEEPGANVLTF; d_gene: NA; abundance: NA; j_gene: TRBJ2-6; v_gene: TRBV5-1
CDR3nt: TGTGCCAGCGGGACTTGGGGCTACGAGCAGTACTTC; CDR3aa: CASGTWGYEQYF; d_gene: NA; abundance: NA; j_gene: TRBJ2-7; v_gene: TRBV5-4
CDR3nt: TGTGCCAGTAGTATAGTTGCAGGCACTGAAGCTTTCTTT; CDR3aa: CASSIVAGTEAFF; d_gene: NA; abundance: once; j_gene: TRBJ1-1; v_gene: TRBV19
CDR3nt: TGTGCCAGCAGCTTGGCCGGGGGGACAATAACCGGGGAGCTGTTTTTT; CDR3aa: CASSLAGGTITGELFF; d_gene: NA; abundance: NA; j_gene: TRBJ2-2; v_gene: TRBV5-5
CDR3nt: TGTGCCAGTAGTATAGATGGAAGGGGCGAGCAGTACTTC; CDR3aa: CASSIDGRGEQYF; d_gene: NA; abundance: few; j_gene: TRBJ2-7; v_gene: TRBV19
CDR3nt: TGTGCCAGCAGTGAAGTAGCGGGAGGGCCCCTGGGCAATGAGCAGTTCTTC; CDR3aa: CASSEVAGGPLGNEQFF; d_gene: TRBD2; abundance: NA; j_gene: TRBJ2-1; v_gene: TRBV2
CDR3nt: TGTGCCAGCAGCTCCGGGACAAGCTACAATCAGCCCCAGCATTTT; CDR3aa: CASSSGTSYNQPQHF; d_gene: NA; abundance: NA; j_gene: TRBJ1-5; v_gene: TRBV7-9
CDR3nt: TGTGCCAGCAGTTTTAGCGGGGGTGAGCAGTTCTTC; CDR3aa: CASSFSGGEQFF; d_gene: TRBD2; abundance: NA; j_gene: TRBJ2-1; v_gene: TRBV9
CDR3nt: TGTGCCAGCAGCTTGGGGGACAGGGGCGGCACTGAAGCTTTCTTT; CDR3aa: CASSLGDRGGTEAFF; d_gene: TRBD1; abundance: NA; j_gene: TRBJ1-1; v_gene: TRBV5-4
CDR3nt: TGTGCCAGCAGTTACCGCCCGGGAGGGCTAGGTGAGCAGTTCTTC; CDR3aa: CASSYRPGGLGEQFF; d_gene: TRBD2; abundance: NA; j_gene: TRBJ2-1; v_gene: TRBV6-5
CDR3nt: TGTGCCAGCAGCTCCCAAACAGTTAACTATGGCTACACCTTC; CDR3aa: CASSSQTVNYGYTF; d_gene: NA; abundance: few; j_gene: TRBJ1-2; v_gene: TRBV7-2
CDR3nt: TGTGCCAGCAGCCAATCGCCTAGCTTACGAGAGACCCAGTACTTC; CDR3aa: CASSQSPSLRETQYF; d_gene: NA; abundance: NA; j_gene: TRBJ2-5; v_gene: TRBV4-2